This TCR beta chain was recorded in a study of blood T cell repertoires in COVID-19. Study background: Samples came from the United States, Italy and Spain, spanning acute and convalescent COVID-19. In each case, the material was cDNA or gDNA derived from T cells, B-cell-depleted T cells, or PBMCs.

This clone appeared once. Per the original methods: By means of reference gene primer amplification, nucleated cell counts were estimated. Measured with immunoSEQ multiplex PCR; TCRdb has only the in-frame clones, and not every one. The DNA was the basis for D and trimming; V, J and clone size are from that table. The sample yields over 250,000 clones, roughly 90% seen once. Input material: peripheral blood. The origin of this receptor is a man in his forties or fifties with acute or convalescent COVID-19.

CDR3 sequence reads: CASSESTGGGEQYF. The CDR3 bases are TGCGCCAGCAGTGAGTCCACCGGGGGAGGCGAGCAGTACTTC. The chain employs TRBV10-2 and TRBJ2-7; D possibly corresponds to TRBD2 (6 bases). V was cut by 0 bases and J by 6 bases, with 12 bases left in between. Germline V CDR1 and CDR2: WSHSY, SAAADI. The CDR3 contains 14 residues.